These 31 T cell receptor beta chains originate from one sample sequenced in a study of blood T cell repertoires in COVID-19. Sequencing was performed with immunoSEQ multiplex PCR; in TCRdb, only in-frame clones are kept and a portion is missing. Here the sample spans about 300,000 clones, approximately 82% being singletons. The sequenced sample was peripheral blood. The receptor set was obtained from a woman aged 50 to 65 with acute or convalescent COVID-19.

The chain combines TRBV2 with TRBJ1-2; the D gene is possibly TRBD1 (6 bases). The CDR3 length is 16 residues. V dropped 3 bases and J dropped 0 bases, with 14 bases sitting between them. Germline CDR1 is SNHLY and CDR2 is FYNNEI. Here the CDR3 DNA reads TGTGCCAGCAGTGAGTTTCGAGGGGGACCTAACTATGGCTACACCTTC. It specifies CASSEFRGGPNYGYTF. Together with reference TRBV2 and TRBJ1-2, the CDR3 gives the full variable domain: EPEVTQTPSHQVTQMGQEVILRCVPISNHLYFYWYRQILGQKVEFLVSFYNNEISEKSEIFDDQFSVERPDGSNFTLKIRSTKLEDSAMYFCASSEFRGGPNYGYTFGSGTRLTVV.

The chain uses TRBV30 and TRBJ1-2, with 10 bases that match TRBD1. The V gene's germline CDR1 is GTSNPN and CDR2 SVGIG (reference sequence). V lost 0 bases, J lost 8 bases, and 3 bases stayed unmatched. The CDR3 runs to 13 residues. The CDR3 protein is CAWSVGQGEGYTF. The CDR3 DNA reads as TGTGCCTGGAGTGTAGGACAGGGGGAGGGCTACACCTTC. Full variable domain (outside the CDR3, taken from reference TRBV30 and TRBJ1-2): SQTIHQWPATLVQPVGSPLSLECTVEGTSNPNLYWYRQAAGRGLQLLFYSVGIGQISSEVPQNLSASRPQDRQFILSSKKLLLSDSGFYLCAWSVGQGEGYTFGSGTRLTVV.

The V call is TRBV29-1, the J call TRBJ2-4; no clear D. CDR3 length: 14 residues. Germline values: CDR1 SQVTM, CDR2 ANQGSEA. V was pared by 5 bases and J by 0 bases, with 11 bases between. The CDR3 spells CSVSGALAKNIQYF. CDR3 DNA: TGCAGCGTTTCCGGAGCTTTAGCCAAAAACATTCAGTACTTC.

The count of this clone is one. This sample also contains other DNA sequences that code for the same CDR3. The CDR3 protein is CASSVTGGQPQHF. CDR3 DNA sequence: TGTGCCAGCAGTGTGACTGGGGGGCAGCCCCAGCATTTT. The chain is built from TRBV12-3 or TRBV12-4 and TRBJ1-5; the D gene is possibly TRBD1 (5 bases). The CDR3 has 13 residues. V shed 5 bases and J shed 7 bases, with 12 bases lying between them.

On this clone: This sample includes further DNA sequences coding for the same CDR3. The chain uses TRBV5-4 and TRBJ1-2; D gene ambiguous. V lost 4 bases and J lost 1, with 5 bases in between. CDR3 length: 12 amino acids. Germline V gene lookup returns CDR1 SGHNT and CDR2 YYREEE (reference sequence). CDR3 sequence reads: CASSPSNYGYTF. As DNA, the CDR3 is TGTGCCAGCAGCCCTAGTAACTATGGCTACACCTTC.

The chain employs TRBV30 and TRBJ2-2, with 7 bases lining up with TRBD1. This CDR3 region has 13 residues. V shed 3 bases, J shed 4 bases, and the junction held 2 bases outside the gene matches. Per the germline V gene, CDR1 is GTSNPN and CDR2 is SVGIG (reference sequence). The CDR3 DNA sequence: TGTGCCTGGAGATCAGGGGGCACCGGGGAGCTGTTTTTT. This sequence encodes CAWRSGGTGELFF.

This sequence joins TRBV27 and TRBJ1-1, with no clear D. Germline loops: CDR1 MNHEY, CDR2 SMNVEV (reference sequence). There are 13 residues in the CDR3. V lost 8 bases and J lost 4, with 14 bases in between. CDR3 in amino acids: CASGVEVSTEAFF. In DNA form, the CDR3 reads TGTGCCAGCGGAGTGGAGGTCAGCACTGAAGCTTTCTTT.

The sample holds a few counts of this clone. The CDR3 DNA reads as TGTGCCACCAGTGACAGGACAGTGAACACCGGGGAGCTGTTTTTT. This gives the protein CATSDRTVNTGELFF. The chain combines TRBV24-1 with TRBJ2-2, with D perhaps TRBD1 (6 bases). Germline-derived CDR1 and CDR2 are KGHDR and SFDVKD. The V gene lost 4 bases and the J gene lost 1 base, with 9 bases spanning the gap. The CDR3 has 15 residues.

The chain links TRBV4-2 to TRBJ1-2; D remains unclear. CDR1 is LGHNA and CDR2 is YNFKEQ in the germline V gene. The CDR3 is made up of 14 amino acids. Between the trimmed V and J ends, which lost 4 bases and 8 bases, there was a span of 17 bases. CDR3 DNA sequence: TGTGCCAGCAGCCGGGTCGGGGTCGGTGGGGGCTACACCTTC. Protein sequence: CASSRVGVGGGYTF.

The chain joins TRBV30 to TRBJ1-1; 8 bases align to TRBD1. Germline assignment: CDR1 GTSNPN and CDR2 SVGIG (reference sequence). The CDR3 spans 16 residues. The V gene end was trimmed by 5 bases and the J gene end by 5 bases; junction bases not matched to a gene: 16. DNA for the CDR3: TGTGCCTGGCGACGAGGATTTGGACAGGGTTGGACTGAAGCTTTCTTT. This sequence encodes CAWRRGFGQGWTEAFF.

The V and J genes are TRBV29-1 and TRBJ1-1; 7 nucleotides agree with TRBD1. Germline V gene data show CDR1 as SQVTM and CDR2 as ANQGSEA. The junction had 18 bases not matched to a gene; V was cut back by 4 bases and J by 1 base. The CDR3 runs to 18 residues. CDR3 nucleotides: TGCAGCGTTGCCCCCGCCGGGACAGAAACCGTCCAGAACACTGAAGCTTTCTTT. Protein product: CSVAPAGTETVQNTEAFF.

The chain has TRBV27 and TRBJ2-3; D is ambiguous. V was trimmed by 8 bases and J by 7 bases, leaving 25 bases between them. This CDR3 is 16 amino acids long. Germline CDR1 and CDR2: MNHEY and SMNVEV (reference sequence). This chain's CDR3 is CASLRRGSAGENTQYF. In nucleotides, the CDR3 is TGTGCCAGCTTAAGACGCGGCTCCGCTGGAGAGAATACGCAGTATTTT.

The chain links TRBV10-2 to TRBJ1-5; TRBD1 agrees at 10 bases. The CDR3 has 14 amino acids. CDR1 and CDR2 from the germline V gene are WSHSY and SAAADI. The V segment lost 7 bases and the J segment 7 bases; nucleotides outside the gene matches: 7. CDR3 in DNA: TGCGCCAGCACAGCGACAGGGGGCTCACAGCCCCAGCATTTT. It yields the protein CASTATGGSQPQHF.

The sample holds one count of this clone. The V gene is TRBV5-4, the J gene TRBJ1-2; D perhaps matches TRBD1 (6 bases). Trimming left V 0 bases short and J 6 bases short, with 15 bases between. Germline V CDR1 and CDR2: SGHNT, YYREEE (reference sequence). The CDR3 totals 15 residues. In DNA form, the CDR3 reads TGTGCCAGCAGCTTGGCACCTCCGTCAGGGGATGGCTACACCTTC. Its protein is CASSLAPPSGDGYTF.

The chain couples TRBV7-2 to TRBJ2-1; TRBD2 aligns across 12 bases. CDR1 is SGHTA and CDR2 is FQGNSA in the germline V gene. Unmatched junction bases numbered 13, after V lost 1 base and J lost 6 bases. This CDR3 is built from 19 residues. As DNA, the CDR3 is TGTGCCAGCAGCTTAGTATTCTATCGCGGACTAGCGGGACCCAATGAGCAGTTCTTC. This codes for CASSLVFYRGLAGPNEQFF.

This clone was picked up a small number of times. For the CDR3, the DNA is TGTGCCAGCAGTTACTCGGAGGGGGCGGACTATGGCTACACCTTC. Translated, it gives CASSYSEGADYGYTF. The chain uses TRBV6-6 and TRBJ1-2, with 7 nucleotides matching TRBD1. V dropped 0 bases and J dropped 3; count of bases not matched to a gene: 4. The CDR3 is 15 residues long. The V gene's germline CDR1 is MNHNY and CDR2 SVGAGI (reference sequence).

The sample holds a few counts of this clone. The V call is TRBV2, the J call TRBJ1-2; TRBD1 aligns across 8 bases. This CDR3 region has 13 residues. Trimming cost V 7 bases and J 5 bases; bases outside gene matches: 6. The germline V gene has CDR1 SNHLY and CDR2 FYNNEI. The CDR3 region is CASNPGGGYGYTF. In nucleotides, the CDR3 is TGTGCCAGCAATCCAGGGGGCGGGTATGGCTACACCTTC. Combining the CDR3 with reference TRBV2 and TRBJ1-2 gives the whole variable domain EPEVTQTPSHQVTQMGQEVILRCVPISNHLYFYWYRQILGQKVEFLVSFYNNEISEKSEIFDDQFSVERPDGSNFTLKIRSTKLEDSAMYFCASNPGGGYGYTFGSGTRLTVV.

This chain uses TRBV30 with TRBJ1-5; D not certain. The CDR3 loop spans 15 amino acids. V dropped 0 bases and J dropped 3 bases, with 12 bases sitting between them. The germline CDR1 and CDR2 sequences are GTSNPN and SVGIG (reference sequence). The CDR3 loop reads CAWSVGGGYNQPQHF. The CDR3, as DNA: TGTGCCTGGAGTGTAGGCGGAGGATACAATCAGCCCCAGCATTTT.

V and J are TRBV9 and TRBJ2-5; tentative D call: TRBD2 (5 bases). The CDR3 loop spans 14 amino acids. Germline CDR1 is SGDLS and CDR2 is YYNGEE. V shed 1 base and J shed 2 bases, with 9 bases lying between them. The CDR3, as DNA: TGTGCCAGCAGCGTAAGAGCGGCTCAAGAGACCCAGTACTTC. This translates into CASSVRAAQETQYF.

The chain links TRBV19 to TRBJ1-1, with 7 bases fitting TRBD1. Germline V gene sequence: CDR1 LNHDA, CDR2 SQIVND (reference sequence). V shed 5 bases, J shed 0 bases, and the junction held 9 bases outside the gene matches. This CDR3 is 16 amino acids long. This CDR3 reads CASSPAGTGVNTEAFF. CDR3 nucleotide sequence: TGTGCCAGTAGTCCGGCGGGTACAGGGGTGAACACTGAAGCTTTCTTT. Full variable domain (outside the CDR3, taken from reference TRBV19 and TRBJ1-1): DGGITQSPKYLFRKEGQNVTLSCEQNLNHDAMYWYRQDPGQGLRLIYYSQIVNDFQKGDIAEGYSVSREKKESFPLTVTSAQKNPTAFYLCASSPAGTGVNTEAFFGQGTRLTVV.

This sequence joins TRBV6-6 and TRBJ1-2; D is uncertain. V was pared by 6 bases and J by 1 base, with 18 bases between. The CDR3 has 16 residues. Germline V gene lookup returns CDR1 MNHNY and CDR2 SVGAGI (reference sequence). CDR3 nucleotide sequence: TGTGCCAGCAGGTCTCCCTCGAACCGGGGTAACTATGGCTACACCTTC. Its protein product is CASRSPSNRGNYGYTF.

This chain joins TRBV10-3 and TRBJ2-1; 11 bases align to TRBD2. Losses at the gene ends were 6 bases for V and 4 bases for J; bases not matched to a gene: 5. The CDR3 runs to 15 residues. Germline V gene lookup returns CDR1 ENHRY and CDR2 SYGVKD. Written as DNA, the CDR3 is TGTGCCATCAGACCCGGGACTAGCGGTTACAATGAGCAGTTCTTC. It specifies CAIRPGTSGYNEQFF.

The chain links TRBV5-6 to TRBJ1-2; 7 bases are a match to TRBD1. Trimming cost V 4 bases and J 6 bases; bases outside gene matches: 6. Germline CDR1 SGHDT, CDR2 YYEEEE. The CDR3 contains 13 residues. CDR3 DNA: TGTGCCAGCAGCCGACAGGGATCCAATGGCTACACCTTC. Translated, it gives CASSRQGSNGYTF.

The chain joins TRBV9 to TRBJ2-7, with D possibly being TRBD1 (5 bases). The CDR3 runs to 11 residues. The germline V gene has CDR1 SGDLS and CDR2 YYNGEE. V gave up 3 bases and J gave up 5 bases, with 6 bases separating them. The CDR3 sequence is CASSGGDEQYF. The DNA of the CDR3 is TGTGCCAGCAGCGGGGGCGACGAGCAGTACTTC.

This clone was picked up one time. DNA for the CDR3: TGTGCCAGCAGCCAACCCGACAGGGGATTAGGGGAGACCCAGTACTTC. This encodes CASSQPDRGLGETQYF. The V call is TRBV16, the J call TRBJ2-5, with 8 bases that match TRBD1. Trimming removed 2 bases from V and 5 bases from J; junction bases left unmatched: 10. The CDR3 length is 16 residues. Germline V CDR1 and CDR2: KGHSY, FQNENV.

Written as DNA, the CDR3 is TGTGCCACCAGCATTGGACAGGGGAGCGGTGGCTACACCTTC. The encoded protein is CATSIGQGSGGYTF. The chain employs TRBV15 and TRBJ1-2, with 9 positions matching TRBD1. V shed 4 bases and J 7 bases; nucleotides not matched to a gene: 7. The CDR3 loop spans 14 amino acids. Germline V gene lookup returns CDR1 LNHNV and CDR2 YYDKDF (reference sequence).

The rearrangement links TRBV12-3 or TRBV12-4 to TRBJ2-1; no definite D call. V shed 2 bases and J shed 4 bases, with 6 bases lying between them. The CDR3 has 13 amino acids. This CDR3 reads CASSLNFYNEQFF. DNA for the CDR3: TGTGCCAGCAGTTTAAACTTTTACAATGAGCAGTTCTTC.

This clone came up a few times. V and J are TRBV19 and TRBJ1-2; unclear D gene. Germline loops: CDR1 LNHDA, CDR2 SQIVND (reference sequence). CDR3 length: 15 residues. The V end lost 3 bases, the J end lost 5 bases, and 16 bases lay between the germline ends. The CDR3 here is CASSIATDGEYGYTF. The CDR3, as DNA: TGTGCCAGTAGTATTGCGACCGATGGGGAGTATGGCTACACCTTC.

V is TRBV4-1 and J is TRBJ2-3; D gene uncertain. V shed 0 bases and J shed 0 bases, with 4 bases lying between them. This CDR3 has 14 amino acids. CDR1 MGHRA and CDR2 YSYEKL come from the germline V gene. The chain's CDR3 is CASSQEYSTDTQYF. In DNA form, the CDR3 reads TGCGCCAGCAGCCAAGAGTATAGCACAGATACGCAGTATTTT.

The chain joins TRBV5-1 to TRBJ1-1; TRBD1 agrees at 9 bases. Looked up from germline, CDR1 is SGHRS and CDR2 is YFSETQ. The CDR3 has 15 amino acids. Trimming took 4 bases from V and 4 from J; bases not matched to a gene: 8. For the CDR3, the DNA is TGCGCCAGCAGCCTATCGGGACAGGGCGGCACTGAAGCTTTCTTT. It codes for CASSLSGQGGTEAFF.

This chain joins TRBV5-1 and TRBJ1-4; no reliable D call. CDR3 length: 17 amino acids. Germline loops: CDR1 SGHRS, CDR2 YFSETQ. Between the trimmed V and J ends, which lost 1 base and 7 bases, there was a span of 20 bases. Here the CDR3 DNA reads TGCGCCAGCAGCTTGAGTCGGGCCGGCTTGGGAGGTGAAAAACTGTTTTTT. It encodes CASSLSRAGLGGEKLFF.